Below, 21 T cell receptor beta chains from the same sample are listed, as sequenced in a study of monozygotic twins with cystic fibrosis. The data were produced by immunoSEQ multiplex PCR, yet TCRdb's version contains in-frame clones alone and is incomplete. Of under 30,000 clones listed, roughly nine tenths are singletons. The specimen sequenced was blood. Source of these receptors: a girl aged 2 to 10 with cystic fibrosis.

V is TRBV18 and J is TRBJ1-2, with D possibly TRBD1 on 5 matching bases. V lost 0 bases and J 2 bases, leaving 10 bases between the germline ends. This CDR3 spans 15 amino acids. Germline V gene data show CDR1 as KGHSH and CDR2 as LQKENI. The CDR3 sequence: CASSPPPGKNYGYTF. Here the CDR3 DNA reads TGTGCCAGCTCACCACCCCCAGGGAAGAACTATGGCTACACCTTC.

This clone was counted a few times. V gene TRBV9 combines with J gene TRBJ1-1, with D unclear. The CDR3 consists of 12 residues. V was cut by 0 bases and J by 7 bases, with 7 bases left in between. Germline CDR1 is SGDLS and CDR2 is YYNGEE. In nucleotides, the CDR3 is TGTGCCAGCAGCGTAGCTAAGGGTGAAGCTTTCTTT. The encoded protein is CASSVAKGEAFF. Full variable domain (missing parts from reference TRBV9 and TRBJ1-1): DSGVTQTPKHLITATGQRVTLRCSPRSGDLSVYWYQQSLDQGLQFLIQYYNGEERAKGNILERFSAQQFPDLHSELNLSSLELGDSALYFCASSVAKGEAFFGQGTRLTVV.

The chain couples TRBV5-6 to TRBJ2-7, with no clear D. Trimming cost V 1 base and J 0 bases, with 5 bases left between them. CDR1 SGHDT and CDR2 YYEEEE come from the germline V gene. The CDR3 sequence is 13 residues long. The CDR3 here is CASSLMDSYEQYF. CDR3 in DNA: TGTGCCAGCAGCTTGATGGACTCCTACGAGCAGTACTTC.

V is TRBV5-1 and J is TRBJ1-4; D call uncertain. Germline CDR1 reads SGHRS; CDR2 reads YFSETQ. The CDR3 loop spans 12 amino acids. With 0 bases removed from V and 7 bases from J, the gap between germline ends came to 4 bases. This CDR3 reads CASSLAGEKLFF. As DNA, the CDR3 is TGCGCCAGCAGCTTGGCCGGTGAAAAACTGTTTTTT.

The J gene is TRBJ2-7, the V gene TRBV30, with 9 bases aligning to TRBD1. Germline V CDR1 and CDR2: GTSNPN, SVGIG (reference sequence). CDR3 length: 13 amino acids. The CDR3 DNA is TGTGCGGGAGGGACAGGGCGCTCCTACGAGCAGTACTTC. Encoded protein: CAGGTGRSYEQYF. Full variable domain (remainder filled in from reference TRBV30 and TRBJ2-7): SQTIHQWPATLVQPVGSPLSLECTVEGTSNPNLYWYRQAAGRGLQLLFYSVGIGQISSEVPQNLSASRPQDRQFILSSKKLLLSDSGFYLCAGGTGRSYEQYFGPGTRLTVT.

This clone showed up just a few times. The chain carries TRBV9 and TRBJ1-1, with 8 bases lining up with TRBD1. Germline values: CDR1 SGDLS, CDR2 YYNGEE. The trim removed 7 bases at V and 1 base at J, leaving 3 bases unmatched. The CDR3 has 13 amino acids. For the CDR3, the DNA is TGTGCCAGCGGGGACAGGCCGAACACTGAAGCTTTCTTT. It encodes CASGDRPNTEAFF. Supplemented by reference TRBV9 and TRBJ1-1, the full variable domain reads DSGVTQTPKHLITATGQRVTLRCSPRSGDLSVYWYQQSLDQGLQFLIQYYNGEERAKGNILERFSAQQFPDLHSELNLSSLELGDSALYFCASGDRPNTEAFFGQGTRLTVV.

This chain uses TRBV7-9 with TRBJ2-5; TRBD2 agrees at 10 bases. CDR1 is SEHNR and CDR2 is FQNEAQ in the germline V gene (reference sequence). Losses at the gene ends were 5 bases for V and 4 bases for J; bases not matched to a gene: 4. The CDR3 extends over 14 amino acids. The CDR3 DNA reads as TGTGCCAGCAGCGCACCTAGCGGGGGAGAGACCCAGTACTTC. This gives the protein CASSAPSGGETQYF.

The V call is TRBV21-1, the J call TRBJ2-7; the listed D gene, TRBD2, was not tested against the DNA. TRBV21-1 is tagged as a pseudogene. This CDR3 has 15 residues. The CDR3 sequence is CASSKESGGAEEQYF. In nucleotides, the CDR3 is TGTGCCAGCAGCAAGGAAAGCGGGGGGGCTGAGGAGCAGTACTTC.

This chain connects TRBV14 to TRBJ2-3; TRBD2 might be the D (5 bases). There are 12 residues in the CDR3. From germline, CDR1 is SGHDN and CDR2 FVKESK. V shed 6 bases and J shed 7 bases, with 11 bases lying between them. The CDR3 sequence is CASSAGPNTQYF. Written as DNA, the CDR3 is TGTGCCAGCAGTGCGGGTCCGAATACGCAGTATTTT.

The CDR3 DNA follows: TGTGCCAGCAGCTCCCGGGGGGAACGACCCTACGAGCAGTACTTC. Its protein product is CASSSRGERPYEQYF. The chain employs TRBV13 and TRBJ2-7, with TRBD2 matching over 7 bases. CDR3 length equals 15 residues. Per the germline V gene, CDR1 is PRHDT and CDR2 is FYEKMQ (reference sequence). The V segment lost 4 bases and the J segment 2 bases; nucleotides outside the gene matches: 8.

The chain combines TRBV4-2 with TRBJ2-2, with 7 bases lining up with TRBD2. J was trimmed by 5 bases and V by 4 bases; bases with no gene match: 10. This CDR3 contains 16 residues. The germline gives CDR1 LGHNA, CDR2 YNFKEQ. CDR3 in amino acids: CASSPPGTTETGELFF. The CDR3 coding sequence is TGTGCCAGCAGCCCCCCAGGGACTACCGAAACCGGGGAGCTGTTTTTT.

This chain connects TRBV19 to TRBJ2-7; no firm D call. V was trimmed by 3 bases and J by 0 bases, leaving 6 bases between them. The CDR3 has 13 amino acids. Germline CDR1 reads LNHDA; CDR2 reads SQIVND (reference sequence). CDR3 residues: CASSIAASYEQYF. Written as DNA, the CDR3 is TGTGCCAGTAGTATTGCGGCCTCCTACGAGCAGTACTTC.

The chain joins TRBV5-5 to TRBJ2-5; TRBD1 agrees at 9 bases. This CDR3 is built from 15 residues. V trimming: 7 bases; J trimming: 1 base; junction bases outside the gene matches: 8. CDR1 and CDR2 from the germline V gene are SGHKS and YYEKEE (reference sequence). The CDR3 DNA reads TGTGCCAGCGTCCTAAGGGACAGGGCCCAAGAGACCCAGTACTTC. It codes for CASVLRDRAQETQYF.

The chain recombines TRBV7-2 with TRBJ2-2, with 9 positions matching TRBD1. Per the germline V gene, CDR1 is SGHTA and CDR2 is FQGNSA. The CDR3 is made up of 15 amino acids. The V segment lost 5 bases and the J segment 7 bases; nucleotides outside the gene matches: 8. The CDR3 reads CASSQDRGRNGELFF. The CDR3, as DNA: TGTGCCAGCAGCCAGGACAGGGGAAGGAACGGGGAGCTGTTTTTT. Full variable domain (remainder filled in from reference TRBV7-2 and TRBJ2-2): GAGVSQSPSNKVTEKGKDVELRCDPISGHTALYWYRQSLGQGLEFLIYFQGNSAPDKSGLPSDRFSAERTGGSVSTLTIQRTQQEDSAVYLCASSQDRGRNGELFFGEGSRLTVL.

The rearrangement uses TRBV5-1 and TRBJ2-5; either TRBD1 or TRBD2 may supply D (5 bases each). Germline values: CDR1 SGHRS, CDR2 YFSETQ. The CDR3 totals 13 residues. V lost 4 bases to trimming and J lost 5 bases, with 12 bases between them. CDR3 nucleotide sequence: TGCGCCAGCAGCATGGGACCGGAGGAGACCCAGTACTTC. This codes for CASSMGPEETQYF.

This clone was counted once. The rearrangement links TRBV29-1 to TRBJ2-2; D unresolved. This CDR3 has 11 residues. Germline CDR1 is SQVTM and CDR2 is ANQGSEA. With 6 bases removed from V and 2 bases from J, the gap between germline ends came to 4 bases. The CDR3 loop is CSVDNTGELFF. Here the CDR3 DNA reads TGCAGCGTGGACAACACCGGGGAGCTGTTTTTT.

V usage is TRBV7-9 and J usage is TRBJ2-7, with D perhaps TRBD1 or TRBD2 (5 bases each). The V and J ends lost 4 bases and 0 bases respectively, with 7 bases between them. The CDR3 is 13 amino acids. Germline lookup yields CDR1 SEHNR and CDR2 FQNEAQ (reference sequence). The CDR3 region is CASSWDGSYEQYF. The CDR3, as DNA: TGTGCCAGCAGCTGGGACGGCTCCTACGAGCAGTACTTC.

This clone was seen only a few times. This rearrangement joins TRBV7-9 to TRBJ1-2, with D uncertain. The CDR3 runs to 16 residues. Looked up from germline, CDR1 is SEHNR and CDR2 is FQNEAQ (reference sequence). V lost 3 bases, J lost 4 bases, and 18 bases lay in between. The CDR3 DNA sequence: TGTGCCAGCAGCTTCCTACCCTTCGCCATTGGCTATGGCTACACCTTC. Translation gives CASSFLPFAIGYGYTF.

The rearrangement links TRBV7-9 to TRBJ1-2; possible D gene TRBD1, 6 bases. Trimming removed 1 base at V and 8 bases at J, with 20 bases between. The CDR3 covers 16 residues. Germline V CDR1 and CDR2: SEHNR, FQNEAQ (reference sequence). CDR3 DNA sequence: TGTGCCAGCAGCTTAGTTTCGGGAACAGGGTCGGGCGGCTACACCTTC. Translated, it gives CASSLVSGTGSGGYTF.

V and J are TRBV6-5 and TRBJ2-7, with D possibly being TRBD1 (6 bases). Germline CDR1 and CDR2: MNHEY and SVGAGI. The CDR3 is 14 amino acids. V gave up 4 bases and J gave up 3 bases, with 13 bases separating them. The CDR3 DNA reads TGTGCCAGCAGTTTCACAAGGGACAACTACGAGCAGTACTTC. Translated: CASSFTRDNYEQYF.

The chain combines TRBV7-9 with TRBJ2-4, with D unresolved. V lost 5 bases and J lost 0, with 5 bases in between. Germline-derived CDR1 and CDR2 are SEHNR and FQNEAQ (reference sequence). CDR3 length equals 13 residues. The CDR3: CASSDLAKNIQYF. DNA for the CDR3: TGTGCCAGCAGCGACTTAGCCAAAAACATTCAGTACTTC.